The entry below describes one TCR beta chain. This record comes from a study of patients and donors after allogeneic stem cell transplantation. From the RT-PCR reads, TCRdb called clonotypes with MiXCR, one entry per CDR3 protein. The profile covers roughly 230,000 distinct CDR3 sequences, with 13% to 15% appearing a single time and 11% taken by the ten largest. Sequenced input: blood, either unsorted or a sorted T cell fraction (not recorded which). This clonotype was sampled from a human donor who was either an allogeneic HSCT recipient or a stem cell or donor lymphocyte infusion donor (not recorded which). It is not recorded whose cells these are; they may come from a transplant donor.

Written as DNA, the CDR3 is TGTGCCAGCAGTCGATCTAGCGGGAGGGCAGATACGCAGTATTTT. This translates into CASSRSSGRADTQYF. The rearrangement joins TRBV7-9 to TRBJ2-3; 12 bases line up with TRBD2. The germline V gene has CDR1 SEHNR and CDR2 FQNEAQ (reference sequence). After removal of 6 bases from V and 4 bases from J, the junction contained 5 bases not matched to a gene. This CDR3 is built from 15 residues.